This entry lists 7 T cell receptor beta chains sequenced from one sample in a study of cytomegalovirus exposure and HLA in healthy donors. The primer mix had 60 Vbeta and 13 Jbeta primers. The protocol was immunoSEQ multiplex PCR, while the TCRdb copy is restricted to in-frame clones and leaves out a portion. Here the sample spans approximately 300,000 clones, approximately 85% being singletons. Input material: PBMCs. All receptors come from a woman in her 40s in good health and CMV-seropositive.

The chain carries TRBV9 and TRBJ1-2; 8 bases are a match to TRBD1. Trimming at V came to 4 bases and at J to 5 bases, leaving 10 bases not matched to a gene. The CDR3 sequence is 15 residues long. The germline V gene encodes CDR1 SGDLS and CDR2 YYNGEE. The CDR3 loop reads CASSPRTGTRYGYTF. CDR3 sequence (DNA): TGTGCCAGCAGCCCACGGACAGGGACCCGTTATGGCTACACCTTC.

This clone has only one observation. At one boundary the junction diverges from the germline segment, which might be a read error. This rearrangement joins TRBV28 to TRBJ2-7; D may be TRBD2 (6 bases). The CDR3 covers 13 residues. In germline, CDR1 is MDHEN, CDR2 SYDVKM. The CDR3 DNA is TGTGCCAGCAGTTTACGGGACTCCCTTGCCCGCCGGTTC. Translated, it gives CASSLRDSLARRF.

The chain links TRBV25-1 to TRBJ2-3; a possible D gene is TRBD1 (6 bases). Germline CDR1 reads MGHDK; CDR2 reads SYGVNS. This CDR3 spans 13 amino acids. Trimming took off 7 bases at V and 4 bases at J, with 12 bases between the two ends. The CDR3 sequence is CASTRGPSDTQYF. The CDR3 coding sequence is TGTGCCAGCACCAGGGGACCCTCAGATACGCAGTATTTT.

V and J are TRBV27 and TRBJ1-5, with D perhaps matching TRBD1 (5 bases). Germline V lookup: CDR1 MNHEY, CDR2 SMNVEV (reference sequence). Trimming cost V 4 bases and J 9 bases, with 16 bases left between them. The CDR3 has 14 amino acids. Here the CDR3 DNA reads TGTGCCAGCAGTTCGCCCCTTAGGGGTGGGCCCCAGCATTTT. Protein product: CASSSPLRGGPQHF.

The chain has TRBV28 and TRBJ2-6; D perhaps matches TRBD2 (6 bases). The CDR3 has 20 amino acids. Germline V gene data show CDR1 as MDHEN and CDR2 as SYDVKM. V lost 6 bases to trimming and J lost 0 bases, with 24 bases between them. CDR3 protein: CASSPHLYGRRGSGANVLTF. DNA for the CDR3: TGTGCCAGCAGCCCTCACCTCTACGGCCGGCGGGGCTCTGGGGCCAACGTCCTGACTTTC.

The chain combines TRBV15 with TRBJ2-1; 10 bases align to TRBD2. V lost 0 bases, J lost 5 bases, and 10 bases stayed unmatched. This CDR3 contains 18 residues. Germline V CDR1 and CDR2: LNHNV, YYDKDF (reference sequence). In nucleotides, the CDR3 is TGTGCCACCAGCAGAGATCCACCCGGACTAGCGGTAAACAATGAGCAGTTCTTC. Protein: CATSRDPPGLAVNNEQFF. The complete variable domain, with remaining parts taken from reference TRBV15 and TRBJ2-1, reads DAMVIQNPRYQVTQFGKPVTLSCSQTLNHNVMYWYQQKSSQAPKLLFHYYDKDFNNEADTPDNFQSRRPNTSFCFLDIRSPGLGDTAMYLCATSRDPPGLAVNNEQFFGPGTRLTVL.

The chain joins TRBV27 to TRBJ2-7, with D possibly TRBD1 on 6 matching bases. The CDR3 extends over 13 amino acids. V lost 2 bases to trimming and J lost 3 bases, with 8 bases between them. Germline values: CDR1 MNHEY, CDR2 SMNVEV (reference sequence). The CDR3 coding sequence is TGTGCCAGCAGTTTACAGGGGAGCTACGAGCAGTACTTC. Translated, it gives CASSLQGSYEQYF.